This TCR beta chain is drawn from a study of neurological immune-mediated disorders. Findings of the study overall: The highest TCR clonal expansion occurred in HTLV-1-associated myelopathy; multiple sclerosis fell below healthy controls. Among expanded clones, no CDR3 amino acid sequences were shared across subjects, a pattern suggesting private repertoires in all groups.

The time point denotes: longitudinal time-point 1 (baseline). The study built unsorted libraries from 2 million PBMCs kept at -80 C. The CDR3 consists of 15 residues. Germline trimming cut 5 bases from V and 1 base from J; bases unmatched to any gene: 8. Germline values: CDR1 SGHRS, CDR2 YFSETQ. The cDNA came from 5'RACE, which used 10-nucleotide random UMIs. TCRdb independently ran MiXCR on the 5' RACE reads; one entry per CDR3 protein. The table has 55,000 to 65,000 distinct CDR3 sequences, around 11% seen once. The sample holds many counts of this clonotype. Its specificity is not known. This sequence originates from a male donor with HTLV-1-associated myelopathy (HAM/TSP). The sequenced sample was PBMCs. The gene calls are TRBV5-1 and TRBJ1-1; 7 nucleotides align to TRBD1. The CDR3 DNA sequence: TGCGCCAGCAGACAAAGACAGGGAACGAACACTGAAGCTTTCTTT. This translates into CASRQRQGTNTEAFF.